The 6 T cell receptor beta chains given below trace back to one sample, sequenced in a study of CD8 T cell repertoires and HIV-1 epitope variants (dated by TCRdb to about 2020). Their antigen targets remain unknown. The library was obtained by the immunoSEQ multiplex PCR assay. TCRdb retrieved this table from immuneACCESS and kept in-frame rearrangements only. Not all clones are present; in checked studies, unresolved V genes account for under half, and no reason is known for the remainder. The table for this sample lists thousands of clones; approximately 61% of them were counted only once. The top ten clones comprise around 40% of the sample. Sequenced: cultured CD8+ T cells derived from PBMCs. The source is a male donor with HIV.

V usage is TRBV5-4 and J usage is TRBJ2-7, with D possibly being TRBD1 (5 bases). From germline, CDR1 is SGHNT and CDR2 YYREEE (reference sequence). There are 14 residues in the CDR3. V was cut by 0 bases and J by 7 bases, with 14 bases left in between. In DNA, the CDR3 is TGTGCCAGCAGCTTGGGACAGTACCTTCGTGAGCAGTACTTC. Protein sequence: CASSLGQYLREQYF. The entire variable domain, with the rest obtained from reference TRBV5-4 and TRBJ2-7, is as follows: ETGVTQSPTHLIKTRGQQVTLRCSSQSGHNTVSWYQQALGQGPQFIFQYYREEENGRGNFPPRFSGLQFPNYSSELNVNALELDDSALYLCASSLGQYLREQYFGPGTRLTVT.

This clone has more than one count but fewer than ten. The genes are TRBV6-5 and TRBJ1-1; 8 bases fit TRBD1. Trimming removed 2 bases from V and 0 bases from J; junction bases left unmatched: 5. The CDR3 runs to 16 residues. The germline CDR1 and CDR2 sequences are MNHEY and SVGAGI. The CDR3 region is CASSYANRGMNTEAFF. Written as DNA, the CDR3 is TGTGCCAGCAGTTACGCGAACAGGGGGATGAACACTGAAGCTTTCTTT.

This clone has a handful of counts. The gene calls are TRBV27 and TRBJ1-2, with D unresolved. This CDR3 spans 13 amino acids. The germline V and J ends were trimmed by 2 bases and 5 bases, with 9 bases remaining between them. The germline V gene encodes CDR1 MNHEY and CDR2 SMNVEV (reference sequence). The CDR3 nucleotides read TGTGCCAGCAGTTTAAGCACAGCTTATGGCTACACCTTC. Translating it yields CASSLSTAYGYTF.

V usage is TRBV5-6 and J usage is TRBJ1-1; D remains unclear. The V gene's germline CDR1 is SGHDT and CDR2 YYEEEE. V lost 0 bases, J lost 6 bases, and 12 bases lay in between. The CDR3 loop spans 14 amino acids. The chain's CDR3 is CASSLGESVPEAFF. Written as DNA, the CDR3 is TGTGCCAGCAGCTTGGGGGAATCCGTCCCTGAAGCTTTCTTT.

This clone was counted between two and nine times. The rearrangement joins TRBV5-1 to TRBJ2-7; D is undetermined. CDR1 and CDR2 from the germline V gene are SGHRS and YFSETQ. Trimming took off 0 bases at V and 7 bases at J, with 14 bases between the two ends. The CDR3 runs to 14 residues. For the CDR3, the DNA is TGCGCCAGCAGCTTGGGTGGGGAATACTCGGAGCAGTACTTC. Amino acids: CASSLGGEYSEQYF.

The chain links TRBV11-2 to TRBJ2-7, with D hard to call. The CDR3 consists of 15 residues. The germline CDR1 and CDR2 sequences are SGHAT and FQNNGV. V was trimmed by 5 bases and J by 3 bases, leaving 17 bases between them. This CDR3 is CASSGAAVVNYEQYF. CDR3 nucleotides: TGTGCCAGCAGCGGCGCCGCCGTGGTGAACTACGAGCAGTACTTC.